Detailed here is one T cell receptor (beta chain). Antigen: not known. CDR1 KGHDR and CDR2 SFDVKD come from the germline V gene. V gave up 5 bases and J gave up 4 bases, with 17 bases separating them. The CDR3 totals 16 residues. The data were obtained in a study of CD8+CD57+ T cells in acquired aplastic anemia. Study-level background: Sorted CD4+ and CD8+ cells gave an average of 3.2 ug of DNA. Overall study findings and caveats: Shared by patients and controls, almost 30 CD8+ CDR3s were abundant in patients.

Genomic DNA acted as the template from which TCR beta VDJ combination and CDR3 sequence profiling were carried out. TCRdb redid the calling of the reads with MiXCR, one entry per CDR3 protein. Of fewer than 200,000 distinct CDR3 sequences listed, 35% to 55% are singletons. Sequenced: sorted CD4+, CD8+, or CD8+CD57+ T cells (not recorded which) from PBMCs. This receptor was identified in a human donor in good health. This chain connects TRBV24-1 to TRBJ2-1, with D tentatively TRBD2 (6 bases). The CDR3 sequence: CATSVGLGRSYNEQFF. CDR3 DNA sequence: TGTGCCACCAGTGTGGGGCTCGGGAGATCATACAATGAGCAGTTCTTC.